This T cell receptor beta chain emerged from a study of T-cell reconstitution after alpha-beta-depleted transplantation in children. The library targeted TCRbeta and was prepared with unique molecular identifiers. TCRdb independently ran MiXCR on the PCR reads; one entry per CDR3 protein. The sample has a few hundred thousand distinct CDR3 sequences, 10% seen once. Germline CDR1 and CDR2: SGDLS and YYNGEE. The CDR3 consists of 13 residues. The junction had 4 bases not matched to a gene; V was cut back by 4 bases and J by 6 bases. The V gene is TRBV9, the J gene TRBJ2-1, with 7 bases lining up with TRBD2. This specimen was PBMCs from the stem cell graft donor, taken from the stem cell graft. The receptor was derived from a human donor who donated a stem cell graft to a child with acute lymphoblastic leukemia. CDR3 amino acids: CASSTSGINEQFF. The CDR3 DNA sequence: TGTGCCAGCAGCACCAGCGGGATCAATGAGCAGTTCTTC.